This passage covers 22 T cell receptor beta chains from one sample sequenced in a study of CD8 T cells in Susac syndrome. Roughly 0.45 to 1 ug RNA was reverse transcribed with random hexamers. A single record per CDR3 protein comes from TCRdb applying MiXCR to the immunoSEQ multiplex PCR reads. The data contain about 120,000 distinct CDR3 sequences, about 93% of them singletons. Sequenced: CD8+ T cells from PBMCs. All receptors come from a human donor with Susac syndrome.

The chain is built from TRBV20-1 and TRBJ1-5; 10 nucleotides match TRBD1. CDR3 length: 17 residues. V shed 3 bases and J 2 bases; nucleotides not matched to a gene: 10. Germline lookup yields CDR1 DFQATT and CDR2 SNEGSKA (reference sequence). The chain's CDR3 is CSARGDRGRWGNQPQHF. The CDR3, as DNA: TGCAGTGCTAGGGGGGACAGGGGTAGGTGGGGCAATCAGCCCCAGCATTTT.

The chain has TRBV5-6 and TRBJ1-1, with D unresolved. The CDR3 is 14 amino acids. CDR1 and CDR2 (germline): SGHDT, YYEEEE. V lost 2 bases and J lost 2, with 10 bases in between. The CDR3 here is CASSFTGRNTEAFF. CDR3 nucleotide sequence: TGTGCCAGCAGCTTTACGGGAAGAAACACTGAAGCTTTCTTT. Based on the CDR3 plus reference TRBV5-6 and TRBJ1-1, the full variable domain is DAGVTQSPTHLIKTRGQQVTLRCSPKSGHDTVSWYQQALGQGPQFIFQYYEEEERQRGNFPDRFSGHQFPNYSSELNVNALLLGDSALYLCASSFTGRNTEAFFGQGTRLTVV.

The CDR3 loop is CASSESRTIYEQFF. The CDR3 region has the DNA TGTGCCAGCAGTGAATCCCGAACGATCTATGAGCAGTTCTTC. The chain carries TRBV2 and TRBJ2-1; D is uncertain. The CDR3 length is 14 residues. Germline loops: CDR1 SNHLY, CDR2 FYNNEI. V shed 2 bases and J shed 8 bases, with 13 bases lying between them.

The genes are TRBV30 and TRBJ2-1, with D perhaps matching TRBD1 (5 bases). Germline-derived CDR1 and CDR2 are GTSNPN and SVGIG (reference sequence). The CDR3 covers 11 residues. V was clipped by 8 bases and J by 4 bases, with 9 bases between them. CDR3 nucleotides: TGTGCCCGTCAGGGATACAATGAGCAGTTCTTC. It translates to CARQGYNEQFF. Full variable domain (missing parts from reference TRBV30 and TRBJ2-1): SQTIHQWPATLVQPVGSPLSLECTVEGTSNPNLYWYRQAAGRGLQLLFYSVGIGQISSEVPQNLSASRPQDRQFILSSKKLLLSDSGFYLCARQGYNEQFFGPGTRLTVL.

This chain links TRBV30 with TRBJ2-7; weak D call: TRBD2 (6 bases). V shed 2 bases and J shed 4 bases, with 12 bases lying between them. The germline gives CDR1 GTSNPN, CDR2 SVGIG (reference sequence). CDR3 length equals 13 residues. Written as DNA, the CDR3 is TGTGCCTGGAGTCTAGGAGGGTTGTACGAGCAGTACTTC. As protein: CAWSLGGLYEQYF.

This clonotype was observed a single time. The V call is TRBV29-1, the J call TRBJ2-1, with 7 bases identical to TRBD2. CDR1 is SQVTM, CDR2 ANQGSEA, per germline. The CDR3 contains 18 residues. J was trimmed by 2 bases and V by 0 bases; bases with no gene match: 13. CDR3 sequence (DNA): TGCAGCGTTGAAGATAGCTCCCCTCGCGGGAGCCCCTACAATGAGCAGTTCTTC. This translates into CSVEDSSPRGSPYNEQFF.

This sequence joins TRBV24-1 and TRBJ2-5; possibly TRBD1 for D (5 bases). The CDR3 covers 16 residues. V was clipped by 3 bases and J by 4 bases, with 17 bases between them. Germline V gene data show CDR1 as KGHDR and CDR2 as SFDVKD. CDR3 nucleotide sequence: TGTGCCACCAGTGATCCCTTTCAGGGAAGGGGAGAGACCCAGTACTTC. Its protein product is CATSDPFQGRGETQYF.

The chain joins TRBV30 to TRBJ1-1; no clear D gene. V was pared by 0 bases and J by 10 bases, with 12 bases between. Germline loops: CDR1 GTSNPN, CDR2 SVGIG (reference sequence). This CDR3 contains 12 residues. CDR3 sequence reads: CAWSVDRDTAFF. DNA for the CDR3: TGTGCCTGGAGTGTAGACCGGGATACAGCTTTCTTT.

The V call is TRBV5-6, the J call TRBJ1-4; D might be TRBD1 (6 bases). The length of the CDR3 is 14 residues. The germline gives CDR1 SGHDT, CDR2 YYEEEE. Trimming stripped 0 bases from V and 8 bases from J, with 11 bases between. The DNA of the CDR3 is TGTGCCAGCAGCTTGGGGACAGATCCCGAAAAACTGTTTTTT. Translated: CASSLGTDPEKLFF.

The table lists this clonotype with a count of one. This sequence joins TRBV4-2 and TRBJ2-1, with 11 bases matching TRBD2. The CDR3 consists of 15 residues. V gave up 6 bases and J gave up 10 bases; unmatched junction bases: 11. CDR1 LGHNA and CDR2 YNFKEQ come from the germline V gene. CDR3 in DNA: TGTGCCAGCAGTGACATAGCGGGGGGGGCCAGGGAGCAGTTCTTC. Protein sequence: CASSDIAGGAREQFF.

V gene TRBV6-5 combines with J gene TRBJ2-7; D may match TRBD1 or TRBD2 (5 bases each). Trimming took off 4 bases at V and 3 bases at J, with 13 bases between the two ends. CDR3 length: 14 residues. CDR1 and CDR2 (germline): MNHEY, SVGAGI. The DNA of the CDR3 is TGTGCCAGCAGTTTTAGGGGTGAGGGCTACGAGCAGTACTTC. This gives the protein CASSFRGEGYEQYF.

V usage is TRBV27 and J usage is TRBJ2-7; D perhaps matches TRBD1 (5 bases). The CDR3 spans 14 residues. V lost 5 bases and J lost 2, with 13 bases in between. Germline lookup yields CDR1 MNHEY and CDR2 SMNVEV (reference sequence). CDR3 region: CASSQGSGPYEQYF. The CDR3 DNA reads TGTGCCAGCAGTCAGGGTTCCGGGCCCTACGAGCAGTACTTC.

The chain recombines TRBV4-1 with TRBJ1-1, with D unclear. V lost 5 bases and J lost 8, with 15 bases in between. This CDR3 is 13 amino acids long. Germline assignment: CDR1 MGHRA and CDR2 YSYEKL. The CDR3 nucleotides read TGCGCCAGCAGCACCCCTCTCTCGGAAGAAGCTTTCTTT. This translates into CASSTPLSEEAFF.

The chain combines TRBV3-1 with TRBJ1-2; tentatively, D is TRBD1 (6 bases). From germline, CDR1 is LGHDT and CDR2 YNNKEL (reference sequence). V shed 5 bases and J shed 2 bases, with 12 bases lying between them. The CDR3 covers 14 residues. CDR3 amino acids: CASSSDRMNYGYTF. CDR3 DNA sequence: TGTGCCAGCAGCTCCGACAGGATGAACTATGGCTACACCTTC.

The chain uses TRBV3-1 and TRBJ2-7; 10 positions agree with TRBD2. This CDR3 is 14 amino acids long. The germline gives CDR1 LGHDT, CDR2 YNNKEL (reference sequence). The V gene end was trimmed by 2 bases and the J gene end by 5 bases; junction bases not matched to a gene: 3. The CDR3 here is CASSQPSGGHEQYF. The CDR3 coding sequence is TGTGCCAGCAGCCAACCTAGCGGGGGCCACGAGCAGTACTTC.

V usage is TRBV5-4 and J usage is TRBJ2-4, with 11 bases fitting TRBD1. Trimming at V came to 3 bases and at J to 0 bases, leaving 2 bases not matched to a gene. Germline CDR1 and CDR2: SGHNT and YYREEE (reference sequence). The CDR3 consists of 16 residues. CDR3 coding DNA: TGTGCCAGCAGCTCTGGGACAGGGGGAGCCAAAAACATTCAGTACTTC. This gives the protein CASSSGTGGAKNIQYF. Drawing the rest from reference TRBV5-4 and TRBJ2-4, the complete variable domain is ETGVTQSPTHLIKTRGQQVTLRCSSQSGHNTVSWYQQALGQGPQFIFQYYREEENGRGNFPPRFSGLQFPNYSSELNVNALELDDSALYLCASSSGTGGAKNIQYFGAGTRLSVL.

The chain employs TRBV4-1 and TRBJ2-3; 7 nucleotides line up with TRBD1. Trimming cost V 3 bases and J 4 bases; bases outside gene matches: 7. The CDR3 extends over 15 amino acids. Germline V gives CDR1 MGHRA, CDR2 YSYEKL. CDR3 region: CASSQVIGTADTQYF. The CDR3 bases are TGCGCCAGCAGCCAGGTGATCGGGACAGCAGATACGCAGTATTTT.

The V call is TRBV7-9, the J call TRBJ2-7, with 7 bases lining up with TRBD1. The CDR3 covers 16 residues. Germline CDR1 and CDR2: SEHNR and FQNEAQ (reference sequence). V trimming: 4 bases; J trimming: 3 bases; junction bases outside the gene matches: 12. The CDR3 nucleotides read TGTGCCAGCAGCTCAAACCGGGACAGTAATGGCTACGAGCAGTACTTC. Amino acids: CASSSNRDSNGYEQYF.

The CDR3 spells CASSPSLSSYEQYF. CDR3 nucleotides: TGTGCCAGTAGTCCCAGCCTTAGCTCCTACGAGCAGTACTTC. The chain links TRBV19 to TRBJ2-7; D ambiguous. In germline, CDR1 is LNHDA, CDR2 SQIVND (reference sequence). The V end lost 5 bases, the J end lost 0 bases, and 11 bases lay between the germline ends. The CDR3 contains 14 residues.

This chain uses TRBV28 with TRBJ1-2, with D uncertain. V dropped 2 bases and J dropped 3 bases, with 13 bases sitting between them. The CDR3 loop spans 15 amino acids. Germline loops: CDR1 MDHEN, CDR2 SYDVKM. The DNA of the CDR3 is TGTGCCAGCAGTTTAAGTGGCTCTTCTCACTATGGCTACACCTTC. It is translated as CASSLSGSSHYGYTF.

The chain has TRBV7-9 and TRBJ2-1; D possibly corresponds to TRBD1 (6 bases). CDR3 length: 16 residues. Looked up from germline, CDR1 is SEHNR and CDR2 is FQNEAQ (reference sequence). Trimming shortened V by 6 bases and J by 1 base, and 16 bases separated the two germline ends. The CDR3, as DNA: TGTGCCAGCAGTCATCCCAGGGGTTCGTCCTACAATGAGCAGTTCTTC. It specifies CASSHPRGSSYNEQFF. The whole variable domain, remainder taken from reference TRBV7-9 and TRBJ2-1, is DTGVSQNPRHKITKRGQNVTFRCDPISEHNRLYWYRQTLGQGPEFLTYFQNEAQLEKSRLLSDRFSAERPKGSFSTLEIQRTEQGDSAMYLCASSHPRGSSYNEQFFGPGTRLTVL.

The chain uses TRBV13 and TRBJ2-1; TRBD2 aligns across 9 bases. The CDR3 consists of 15 residues. V lost 6 bases and J lost 4; bases outside the gene matches: 7. Germline V gene lookup returns CDR1 PRHDT and CDR2 FYEKMQ (reference sequence). CDR3 region: CASSLTSGRYNEQFF. The CDR3 DNA sequence: TGTGCCAGCAGTTTGACTAGCGGACGATACAATGAGCAGTTCTTC.